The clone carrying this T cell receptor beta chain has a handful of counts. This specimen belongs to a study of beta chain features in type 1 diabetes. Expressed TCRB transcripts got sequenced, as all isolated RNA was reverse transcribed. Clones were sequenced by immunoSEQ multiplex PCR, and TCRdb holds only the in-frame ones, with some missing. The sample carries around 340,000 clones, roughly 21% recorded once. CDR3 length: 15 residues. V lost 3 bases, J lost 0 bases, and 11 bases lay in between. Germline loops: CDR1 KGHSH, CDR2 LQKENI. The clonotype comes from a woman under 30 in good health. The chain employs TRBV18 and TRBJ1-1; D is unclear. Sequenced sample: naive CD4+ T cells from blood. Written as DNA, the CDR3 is TGTGCCAGCTCACCCCCCAGTTCCATGAACACTGAAGCTTTCTTT. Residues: CASSPPSSMNTEAFF.